The 28 T cell receptor beta chains listed next were all sequenced from one sample in a study of neurological immune-mediated disorders. Each CDR3 protein is one row after TCRdb ran MiXCR on the 5' RACE reads. The data hold under 90,000 distinct CDR3 sequences, with 9.4% observed a single time. The specimen sequenced was PBMCs. The receptors here all came from a man in his fifties in good health.

This clonotype was counted ten times or more. The J gene is TRBJ2-5, the V gene TRBV3-1; the match to TRBD2 covers 8 bases. The CDR3 covers 15 residues. Germline values: CDR1 LGHDT, CDR2 YNNKEL (reference sequence). The J segment lost 5 bases and the V segment lost 2 bases, leaving 7 bases of the junction unmatched. This CDR3 is CASSQHREGDETQYF. The CDR3 DNA reads as TGTGCCAGCAGCCAACACCGGGAGGGCGATGAGACCCAGTACTTC.

Ten or more counts support this clonotype. This chain uses TRBV5-6 with TRBJ1-5; weak D call: TRBD1 (6 bases). Germline V gene sequence: CDR1 SGHDT, CDR2 YYEEEE. This CDR3 has 15 residues. The V end lost 1 base, the J end lost 6 bases, and 14 bases lay between the germline ends. CDR3 DNA: TGTGCCAGCAGCTTGTACAGGGCAAAGTCTCAGCCCCAGCATTTT. Protein: CASSLYRAKSQPQHF.

Many counts were recorded for this clonotype. V is TRBV5-5 and J is TRBJ2-3; 9 positions agree with TRBD1. The CDR3 spans 17 residues. With 0 bases clipped from V and 1 base from J, the junction kept 6 bases outside the gene matches. Germline V CDR1 and CDR2: SGHKS, YYEKEE (reference sequence). The CDR3 here is CASSLAQGARGTDTQYF. CDR3 bases: TGTGCCAGCAGCTTGGCACAGGGGGCGCGTGGCACAGATACGCAGTATTTT.

In this sample, this clonotype turned up many times. J is TRBJ2-7 and V is TRBV27; D gene ambiguous. Germline lookup yields CDR1 MNHEY and CDR2 SMNVEV (reference sequence). This CDR3 spans 14 amino acids. Trimming left V 0 bases short and J 1 base short, with 7 bases between. The CDR3 DNA sequence: TGTGCCAGCAGTTTATCGCTCGGGTCCTACGAGCAGTACTTC. This translates into CASSLSLGSYEQYF.

This clonotype was observed at least ten times. The rearrangement links TRBV20-1 to TRBJ1-5; tentatively, D is TRBD1 (6 bases). The V end was cut by 4 bases, the J end by 0 bases, with 10 bases between. The CDR3 runs 14 residues. Looked up from germline, CDR1 is DFQATT and CDR2 is SNEGSKA (reference sequence). The chain's CDR3 is CSATGTNSNQPQHF. The CDR3 DNA follows: TGCAGTGCTACCGGGACAAATAGCAATCAGCCCCAGCATTTT.

This clonotype was found many times. The chain recombines TRBV21-1 with TRBJ1-4. TRBV21-1 constitutes a pseudogene. The CDR3 consists of 14 residues. In DNA form, the CDR3 reads TGTGCCAGCAGCAAAGTATTCGGATATGAAAAACTGTTTTTT. Translated: CASSKVFGYEKLFF.

The table lists this clonotype with many counts. J is TRBJ2-1 and V is TRBV4-1; a weak D match, TRBD2 (5 bases). Germline CDR1 MGHRA, CDR2 YSYEKL. V was pared by 8 bases and J by 7 bases, with 18 bases between. This CDR3 comprises 14 residues. The CDR3 DNA sequence: TGCGCCAGCCAGCGGCCGGGCCAAGGGAATGAGCAGTTCTTC. It specifies CASQRPGQGNEQFF.

There are many counts of this clonotype. The chain carries TRBV7-2 and TRBJ2-4; 10 nucleotides match TRBD1. V trimming: 0 bases; J trimming: 5 bases; junction bases outside the gene matches: 4. The germline gives CDR1 SGHTA, CDR2 FQGNSA. The CDR3 length is 16 residues. The CDR3 nucleotides read TGTGCCAGCAGCTTAGCGGGGGGACAGGGGCAAAACATTCAGTACTTC. This gives the protein CASSLAGGQGQNIQYF.

This clonotype has a count of ten or more. This sequence joins TRBV28 and TRBJ2-7, with D perhaps TRBD2 (5 bases). Trimming stripped 2 bases from V and 1 base from J, with 9 bases between. The CDR3 runs 14 residues. Germline CDR1 reads MDHEN; CDR2 reads SYDVKM. CDR3: CASSLIGVSYEQYF. The CDR3 region has the DNA TGTGCCAGCAGTTTAATCGGGGTTTCCTACGAGCAGTACTTC.

This clonotype has a count of ten or more. The chain combines TRBV5-1 with TRBJ2-2; 9 nucleotides line up with TRBD2. Germline CDR1 reads SGHRS; CDR2 reads YFSETQ. J gave up 5 bases and V 1 base, and 3 bases lay outside the gene matches. The CDR3 totals 15 residues. The CDR3 region is CASSLSLAGTGELFF. CDR3 in DNA: TGCGCCAGCAGCTTGTCCCTAGCGGGAACCGGGGAGCTGTTTTTT.

This clonotype was seen repeatedly, ten times or more. The rearrangement uses TRBV5-1 and TRBJ2-5; 7 bases map to TRBD2. There are 14 residues in the CDR3. Germline CDR1 SGHRS, CDR2 YFSETQ. With V trimmed by 4 bases and J by 1 base, 4 bases remained unmatched. CDR3 nucleotides: TGCGCCAGCAGCGGGGGGGGTGGCCAAGAGACCCAGTACTTC. Translation gives CASSGGGGQETQYF.

Details on this clonotype: This sequence may be a read error, since a much larger clone differs from it by one base. The CDR3 nucleotides are TGTGCCAGCAGTTTATGGGGCGGGGAGAACACTGAAGCTTTATTT. Amino acids: CASSLWGGENTEALF. This chain links TRBV28 with TRBJ1-1; D uncertain. CDR1 is MDHEN and CDR2 is SYDVKM in the germline V gene. CDR3 length equals 15 residues.

Many counts were recorded for this clonotype. The genes are TRBV28 and TRBJ2-7, with D possibly being TRBD2 (7 bases). V lost 2 bases and J 3 bases, leaving 17 bases between the germline ends. This CDR3 comprises 16 residues. Germline-derived CDR1 and CDR2 are MDHEN and SYDVKM. In DNA form, the CDR3 reads TGTGCCAGCAGTTTAAATAAGGGGGGGCGCCTCTACGAGCAGTACTTC. The encoded protein is CASSLNKGGRLYEQYF.

Ten or more counts support this clonotype. The chain couples TRBV10-2 to TRBJ1-6, with D possibly matching TRBD1 (6 bases). This CDR3 has 13 residues. The germline CDR1 and CDR2 sequences are WSHSY and SAAADI. V was shortened by 3 bases and J by 9 bases, with 9 bases between the two germline ends. The CDR3 nucleotides read TGCGCCAGCAGTGAAGGGGGGGGTTCACCCCTCCACTTT. It translates to CASSEGGGSPLHF.

This clonotype was picked up many times. The V and J genes are TRBV7-2 and TRBJ2-5, with unresolved D. Germline V gene data show CDR1 as SGHTA and CDR2 as FQGNSA. V dropped 4 bases and J dropped 5 bases, with 11 bases sitting between them. The CDR3 runs 13 residues. Written as DNA, the CDR3 is TGTGCCAGCAGCTCTACTATGGAGGAGACCCAGTACTTC. Amino acid sequence: CASSSTMEETQYF. The full variable domain, in which reference TRBV7-2 and TRBJ2-5 provide the parts outside the CDR3, is GAGVSQSPSNKVTEKGKDVELRCDPISGHTALYWYRQSLGQGLEFLIYFQGNSAPDKSGLPSDRFSAERTGGSVSTLTIQRTQQEDSAVYLCASSSTMEETQYFGPGTRLLVL.

This clonotype was observed many times. This chain uses TRBV20-1 with TRBJ2-5; perhaps TRBD1 as D (5 bases). Germline CDR1 is DFQATT and CDR2 is SNEGSKA (reference sequence). The CDR3 consists of 12 residues. The V end lost 0 bases, the J end lost 9 bases, and 11 bases lay between the germline ends. The CDR3 here is CSAREQDSAQYF. The CDR3 DNA reads TGCAGTGCTAGAGAACAGGATTCGGCCCAGTACTTC.

This clonotype was seen repeatedly, ten times or more. The rearrangement uses TRBV29-1 and TRBJ2-3; 12 positions match TRBD2. V was clipped by 2 bases and J by 6 bases; unmatched bases: 12. In germline, CDR1 is SQVTM, CDR2 ANQGSEA. The CDR3 is made up of 17 amino acids. CDR3 DNA: TGCAGCGTTGAACGGCCCCTAGCGGGGGGGCCTAGGGATACGCAGTATTTT. It specifies CSVERPLAGGPRDTQYF.

At least ten counts were recorded for this clonotype. The rearrangement links TRBV10-3 to TRBJ2-5; D assignment may be TRBD1 or TRBD2 (5 bases each). Germline loops: CDR1 ENHRY, CDR2 SYGVKD. CDR3 length equals 11 residues. V gave up 8 bases and J gave up 5 bases, with 9 bases separating them. The CDR3 DNA is TGTGCCATCGGGACCTTGGAGACCCAGTACTTC. Amino acids: CAIGTLETQYF.

In its sample, this clonotype was seen many times. This rearrangement joins TRBV20-1 to TRBJ2-5; the match to TRBD1 covers 7 bases. Germline V gene data show CDR1 as DFQATT and CDR2 as SNEGSKA (reference sequence). The junction had 12 bases not matched to a gene; V was cut back by 2 bases and J by 6 bases. The CDR3 has 15 residues. Here the CDR3 reads CSARRVTGVGKTQYF. In nucleotides, the CDR3 is TGCAGTGCTAGAAGGGTAACAGGGGTTGGAAAGACCCAGTACTTC.

There are many counts of this clonotype. The rearrangement uses TRBV5-1 and TRBJ2-5; 12 nucleotides align to TRBD2. J was trimmed by 4 bases and V by 5 bases; bases with no gene match: 9. The V gene's germline CDR1 is SGHRS and CDR2 YFSETQ. CDR3 size: 16 residues. The CDR3 nucleotides read TGCGCCAGCAGGCCCTCTAGCGGGAGGGCCGGAGAGACCCAGTACTTC. Its translation: CASRPSSGRAGETQYF.

This clonotype was counted at least ten times. This rearrangement joins TRBV29-1 to TRBJ2-3; D gene ambiguous. Looked up from germline, CDR1 is SQVTM and CDR2 is ANQGSEA. This CDR3 comprises 12 residues. V shed 4 bases and J shed 2 bases, with 7 bases lying between them. The CDR3 DNA reads TGCAGCGTTGGGTACTCCACAGATACGCAGTATTTT. Translation gives CSVGYSTDTQYF.

This clonotype was seen at least ten times. V is TRBV5-1 and J is TRBJ2-5; tentatively, D is TRBD1 (6 bases). V lost 0 bases and J lost 2, with 8 bases in between. Looked up from germline, CDR1 is SGHRS and CDR2 is YFSETQ. The CDR3 spans 14 residues. The CDR3 DNA is TGCGCCAGCAGCTTGGCAGGACAGCAAGAGACCCAGTACTTC. It translates to CASSLAGQQETQYF.

Worth noting for this clonotype: A much larger clonotype is one base distant, so this may be a read error. This rearrangement joins TRBV7-3 to TRBJ2-3, with a weak D call TRBD2 (6 bases). CDR1 is SGHTA, CDR2 FQGTGA, per germline. The CDR3 length is 15 residues. Trimming removed 2 bases at V and 2 bases at J, with 11 bases between. CDR3 protein: CASSLGGLITDTQYF. The CDR3 bases are TGTGCCAGCAGCTTAGGGGGACTCATCACAGATACGCAGTATTTT. Based on the CDR3 plus reference TRBV7-3 and TRBJ2-3, the full variable domain is GAGVSQTPSNKVTEKGKYVELRCDPISGHTALYWYRQSLGQGPEFLIYFQGTGAADDSGLPNDRFFAVRPEGSVSTLKIQRTERGDSAVYLCASSLGGLITDTQYFGPGTRLTVL.

This clonotype was counted ten times or more. V is TRBV20-1 and J is TRBJ1-5; tentative D call: TRBD1 (5 bases). This CDR3 spans 15 amino acids. Germline V gene sequence: CDR1 DFQATT, CDR2 SNEGSKA (reference sequence). Deletions cut 3 bases from V and 3 bases from J, with 15 bases between. The CDR3 sequence is CSARATTEDNQPQHF. In DNA form, the CDR3 reads TGCAGTGCTAGGGCAACGACAGAAGACAATCAGCCCCAGCATTTT.

In this sample, this clonotype turned up many times. The V and J genes are TRBV20-1 and TRBJ2-7; unclear D gene. V was clipped by 0 bases and J by 2 bases, with 14 bases between them. Germline CDR1 is DFQATT and CDR2 is SNEGSKA (reference sequence). This CDR3 has 15 amino acids. The CDR3: CSARDRTDGTYEQYF. The DNA for the CDR3 is TGCAGTGCTAGAGATCGAACTGACGGTACCTACGAGCAGTACTTC.

This clonotype showed up many times. CDR3 coding DNA: TGTGCCAGCAGTTTTATGCTGAACACTGAAGCTTTCTTT. Amino acid sequence: CASSFMLNTEAFF. The rearrangement links TRBV27 to TRBJ1-1; D gene uncertain. The length of the CDR3 is 13 residues. In germline, CDR1 is MNHEY, CDR2 SMNVEV (reference sequence). The ends were cut back, 3 bases at V and 0 bases at J, with 5 bases in the middle.

This clonotype was observed many times. The V gene is TRBV5-6, the J gene TRBJ1-5, with a possible D match to TRBD1 (6 bases). The CDR3 totals 15 residues. CDR1 SGHDT and CDR2 YYEEEE come from the germline V gene. V gave up 1 base and J gave up 6 bases, with 14 bases separating them. DNA for the CDR3: TGTGCCAGCAGCTTGTACAGGGTAAAGTCTCAGCCCCAGCATTTT. Its protein is CASSLYRVKSQPQHF.

This clonotype has ten or more counts. J is TRBJ1-4 and V is TRBV5-1; 7 bases fit TRBD1. The V segment lost 5 bases and the J segment 7 bases; nucleotides outside the gene matches: 5. The germline V gene encodes CDR1 SGHRS and CDR2 YFSETQ. The CDR3 sequence is 13 residues long. The CDR3 coding sequence is TGCGCCAGCAGTAGGGAGGGGGCTGAAAAACTGTTTTTT. Translation: CASSREGAEKLFF.